The 24 T cell receptor beta chains presented below share a single source sample, sequenced in a study of blood T cell repertoires in COVID-19 (dated by TCRdb to 2020 to 2021). Libraries were prepared through the immunoSEQ multiplex PCR assay. TCRdb's version of the immuneACCESS table is confined to in-frame rearrangements and falls short of the full clone set. An unresolved V gene accounts for under half of the shortfall where checked; the remainder is of unknown origin. This sample holds 52,000 or so clones; more than 90% were observed only once. The ten largest clones represent around 3.9% of the sample. The sample consisted of peripheral blood. The source of these receptors is a man aged 50 or older with acute or convalescent COVID-19.

The rearrangement links TRBV19 to TRBJ2-7; 7 nucleotides line up with TRBD2. The CDR3 is 17 residues long. Per germline, CDR1 LNHDA and CDR2 SQIVND (reference sequence). V was pared by 6 bases and J by 3 bases, with 17 bases of the junction left unmatched. CDR3 protein: CASSPSHAAGDLYEQYF. The DNA of the CDR3 is TGTGCCAGTAGCCCATCCCACGCGGCGGGGGACCTCTACGAGCAGTACTTC.

This sequence joins TRBV11-3 and TRBJ2-1, with 7 bases lining up with TRBD1. The V segment lost 1 base and the J segment 7 bases; nucleotides outside the gene matches: 13. This CDR3 spans 17 amino acids. Germline loops: CDR1 SGHNT, CDR2 YENEEA. CDR3 nucleotides: TGTGCCAGCAGCTTAGCCGGTCCGGGTCAGGGGGTAAATGAGCAGTTCTTC. Its protein is CASSLAGPGQGVNEQFF.

V is TRBV4-1 and J is TRBJ2-7, with D perhaps TRBD1 (5 bases). The germline gives CDR1 MGHRA, CDR2 YSYEKL. V lost 0 bases and J lost 0, with 12 bases in between. The CDR3 is made up of 16 amino acids. CDR3: CASSQDSTASSYEQYF. The DNA for the CDR3 is TGCGCCAGCAGCCAAGATTCGACAGCGAGCTCCTACGAGCAGTACTTC.

V and J are TRBV18 and TRBJ1-4; 8 bases match TRBD1. The CDR3 is made up of 17 amino acids. Per germline, CDR1 KGHSH and CDR2 LQKENI. J was trimmed by 7 bases and V by 2 bases; bases with no gene match: 12. CDR3 protein: CASSPSQGARIGEKLFF. DNA for the CDR3: TGTGCCAGCTCACCAAGCCAGGGGGCGCGTATAGGTGAAAAACTGTTTTTT.

Here the CDR3 DNA reads TGTGCCTGGAGGACAGGGGTCTCCTACGAGCAGTACTTC. It yields the protein CAWRTGVSYEQYF. The gene calls are TRBV30 and TRBJ2-7, with 8 positions matching TRBD1. Germline trimming cut 3 bases from V and 0 bases from J; bases unmatched to any gene: 1. The length of the CDR3 is 13 residues. CDR1 is GTSNPN and CDR2 is SVGIG in the germline V gene (reference sequence).

The chain carries TRBV2 and TRBJ1-6; 7 bases fit TRBD1. Germline CDR1 SNHLY, CDR2 FYNNEI. The CDR3 loop spans 17 amino acids. J was trimmed by 7 bases and V by 5 bases; bases with no gene match: 14. In DNA form, the CDR3 reads TGTGCCAGCAGTCGCGGGACAGCCGCTATCGGCAATTCACCCCTCCACTTT. It encodes CASSRGTAAIGNSPLHF.

This clone has only a few counts. The chain has TRBV13 and TRBJ1-1, with a weak D call TRBD1 (5 bases). The germline V gene encodes CDR1 PRHDT and CDR2 FYEKMQ (reference sequence). The length of the CDR3 is 14 residues. V lost 3 bases, J lost 3 bases, and 11 bases lay in between. The CDR3: CASSFRRGYTEAFF. In nucleotides, the CDR3 is TGTGCCAGCAGCTTCAGAAGGGGATACACTGAAGCTTTCTTT.

J is TRBJ1-1 and V is TRBV10-1; D is unclear. The CDR3 spans 18 residues. CDR1 and CDR2 (germline): WNHNN, SYGVQD (reference sequence). Trimming shortened V by 2 bases and J by 0 bases, and 19 bases separated the two germline ends. CDR3 bases: TGCGCCAGCAGTGAGGTTAAATCAAGACCGGAGCTGAACACTGAAGCTTTCTTT. Translated, it gives CASSEVKSRPELNTEAFF.

This chain uses TRBV5-1 with TRBJ2-7; TRBD2 matches 9 bases. The germline V gene has CDR1 SGHRS and CDR2 YFSETQ. The CDR3 has 14 amino acids. V lost 0 bases to trimming and J lost 5 bases; unmatched junction nucleotides: 3. The CDR3 is CASSLASGTDEQYF. As DNA, the CDR3 is TGCGCCAGCAGCTTGGCTAGCGGGACTGACGAGCAGTACTTC.

This rearrangement joins TRBV5-1 to TRBJ2-3; D not certain. V was clipped by 0 bases and J by 1 base, with 6 bases between them. Germline-derived CDR1 and CDR2 are SGHRS and YFSETQ. CDR3 length equals 14 residues. This chain's CDR3 is CASSLAVGTDTQYF. The CDR3, as DNA: TGCGCCAGCAGCTTGGCCGTTGGCACAGATACGCAGTATTTT.

The genes are TRBV18 and TRBJ1-2; D is possibly TRBD1 (5 bases). Germline V gene data show CDR1 as KGHSH and CDR2 as LQKENI. V lost 2 bases and J 6 bases, leaving 7 bases between the germline ends. CDR3 length: 12 residues. Here the CDR3 DNA reads TGTGCCAGCTCACCAGGAGGGGATGGCTACACCTTC. This gives the protein CASSPGGDGYTF.

V is TRBV3-1 (or the pseudogene TRBV3-2) and J is TRBJ1-2; 9 bases are shared with TRBD1. The germline V gene encodes CDR1 LGHDT and CDR2 YNNKEL (reference sequence). The CDR3 has 14 residues. V shed 2 bases, J shed 4 bases, and the junction held 2 bases outside the gene matches. CDR3 in amino acids: CASSQRTGAYGYTF. For the CDR3, the DNA is TGTGCCAGCAGCCAACGGACAGGGGCCTATGGCTACACCTTC.

The chain combines TRBV18 with TRBJ1-2, with 7 nucleotides matching TRBD1. Germline assignment: CDR1 KGHSH and CDR2 LQKENI. The CDR3 contains 13 residues. J was trimmed by 7 bases and V by 3 bases; bases with no gene match: 5. CDR3 coding DNA: TGTGCCAGCTCACCTTCAGGGGGTATTGGCTACACCTTC. Amino acid sequence: CASSPSGGIGYTF.

The chain joins TRBV7-9 to TRBJ2-7; tentatively, D is TRBD1 (6 bases). Trimming stripped 1 base from V and 2 bases from J, with 9 bases between. The CDR3 sequence is 14 residues long. Germline V CDR1 and CDR2: SEHNR, FQNEAQ (reference sequence). CDR3: CASSLDRATYEQYF. CDR3 nucleotide sequence: TGTGCCAGCAGCTTAGACAGGGCCACCTACGAGCAGTACTTC.

This clone has only one observation. The chain is built from TRBV2 and TRBJ1-2; D unresolved. Germline V gives CDR1 SNHLY, CDR2 FYNNEI. This CDR3 is built from 12 residues. Trimming shortened V by 4 bases and J by 4 bases, and 7 bases separated the two germline ends. This chain's CDR3 is CASSARIYGYTF. The CDR3 DNA reads TGTGCCAGCAGTGCGCGGATCTATGGCTACACCTTC.

A note on this clone: This is likely a read error, given that the CDR3 carries no conserved phenylalanine or tryptophan at its end. The J gene is TRBJ2-6, the V gene TRBV6-5; D is undetermined. Germline V gene data show CDR1 as MNHEY and CDR2 as SVGAGI. The length of the CDR3 is 15 residues. V was clipped by 0 bases and J by 0 bases, with 3 bases between them. CDR3 protein: CASSYSGSGANVLTS. The CDR3 DNA reads TGTGCCAGCAGTTACTCGGGCTCTGGGGCCAACGTCCTGACTTCC.

The V and J genes are TRBV19 and TRBJ2-1; 14 bases agree with TRBD2. The CDR3 consists of 19 residues. CDR1 is LNHDA, CDR2 SQIVND, per germline (reference sequence). The J segment lost 4 bases and the V segment lost 5 bases, leaving 13 bases of the junction unmatched. CDR3 in DNA: TGTGCCAGTAGTTCCCGACTAGCGGGAGGGCCCTCGGCTTACAATGAGCAGTTCTTC. Translating it yields CASSSRLAGGPSAYNEQFF.

The rearrangement joins TRBV6-5 to TRBJ1-1; D gene uncertain. CDR1 MNHEY and CDR2 SVGAGI come from the germline V gene. The CDR3 sequence is 15 residues long. Trimming took off 6 bases at V and 5 bases at J, with 19 bases between the two ends. The CDR3 spells CASSSWRAGRTEAFF. In nucleotides, the CDR3 is TGTGCCAGCAGCTCGTGGAGGGCTGGAAGAACTGAAGCTTTCTTT.

This sequence joins TRBV11-2 and TRBJ1-3, with D possibly matching TRBD1 (5 bases). The CDR3 runs 14 residues. CDR1 is SGHAT, CDR2 FQNNGV, per germline. V shed 5 bases and J shed 2 bases, with 10 bases lying between them. The CDR3 bases are TGTGCCAGCAGCCCCAGGGTAACTGGAAACACCATATATTTT. Translation: CASSPRVTGNTIYF.

The genes are TRBV7-9 and TRBJ2-5; perhaps TRBD2 as D (5 bases). V was trimmed by 2 bases and J by 4 bases, leaving 14 bases between them. Germline V lookup: CDR1 SEHNR, CDR2 FQNEAQ (reference sequence). This CDR3 spans 15 amino acids. Here the CDR3 reads CASSLSFGESETQYF. The CDR3 bases are TGTGCCAGCAGCTTAAGCTTTGGGGAGTCAGAGACCCAGTACTTC.

The chain uses TRBV19 and TRBJ2-3, with a weak D call TRBD2 (6 bases). The CDR3 runs to 16 residues. Trimming removed 7 bases from V and 3 bases from J, with 20 bases in between. Germline CDR1 LNHDA, CDR2 SQIVND (reference sequence). CDR3 sequence reads: CASMFDPEGRTDTQYF. The CDR3 coding sequence is TGTGCCAGTATGTTTGACCCGGAGGGCCGAACAGATACGCAGTATTTT. The full variable domain, rest sourced from reference TRBV19 and TRBJ2-3, is DGGITQSPKYLFRKEGQNVTLSCEQNLNHDAMYWYRQDPGQGLRLIYYSQIVNDFQKGDIAEGYSVSREKKESFPLTVTSAQKNPTAFYLCASMFDPEGRTDTQYFGPGTRLTVL.

This clone appeared once. The chain recombines TRBV19 with TRBJ2-2; perhaps TRBD1 as D (6 bases). CDR3 length: 15 residues. Germline V gene sequence: CDR1 LNHDA, CDR2 SQIVND (reference sequence). The V gene lost 1 base and the J gene lost 1 base, with 7 bases spanning the gap. The CDR3 here is CASSIGTENTGELFF. CDR3 DNA: TGTGCCAGTAGTATAGGGACAGAGAACACCGGGGAGCTGTTTTTT.

The chain couples TRBV28 to TRBJ1-1, with D unresolved. The CDR3 covers 11 residues. CDR1 is MDHEN and CDR2 is SYDVKM in the germline V gene. The ends were cut back, 10 bases at V and 2 bases at J, with 8 bases in the middle. The CDR3 spells CATTANTEAFF. The CDR3 nucleotides read TGTGCCACCACAGCAAACACTGAAGCTTTCTTT. The complete variable domain, with remaining parts taken from reference TRBV28 and TRBJ1-1, reads DVKVTQSSRYLVKRTGEKVFLECVQDMDHENMFWYRQDPGLGLRLIYFSYDVKMKEKGDIPEGYSVSREKKERFSLILESASTNQTSMYLCATTANTEAFFGQGTRLTVV.

The chain carries TRBV29-1 and TRBJ2-7; 7 nucleotides line up with TRBD1. The CDR3 covers 14 residues. Per germline, CDR1 SQVTM and CDR2 ANQGSEA. The V gene end was trimmed by 4 bases and the J gene end by 0 bases; junction bases not matched to a gene: 6. The chain's CDR3 is CSVGLGQSSYEQYF. In nucleotides, the CDR3 is TGCAGCGTTGGGTTGGGACAGAGCTCCTACGAGCAGTACTTC.